These 21 T cell receptor beta chains originate from one sample sequenced in a study of blood T cell repertoires in COVID-19. The data were produced by immunoSEQ multiplex PCR, yet TCRdb's version contains in-frame clones alone and is incomplete. The repertoire holds 110,000 to 150,000 clones, with 85% to 90% as singletons. The source material was peripheral blood. The receptors originated from a woman aged 55-70 years with active COVID-19.

This clone occurred once. V is TRBV14 and J is TRBJ2-3; 8 nucleotides align to TRBD2. The CDR3 is 19 residues long. V shed 0 bases, J shed 4 bases, and the junction held 15 bases outside the gene matches. The V gene's germline CDR1 is SGHDN and CDR2 FVKESK. CDR3 in DNA: TGTGCCAGCAGCCAAGATTTTATAGTAGCGGGGAGATTCGCAGATACGCAGTATTTT. Its protein is CASSQDFIVAGRFADTQYF. The full variable domain, its missing parts supplied by reference TRBV14 and TRBJ2-3, is EAGVTQFPSHSVIEKGQTVTLRCDPISGHDNLYWYRRVMGKEIKFLLHFVKESKQDESGMPNNRFLAERTGGTYSTLKVQPAELEDSGVYFCASSQDFIVAGRFADTQYFGPGTRLTVL.

V and J are TRBV25-1 and TRBJ2-3; the D gene is possibly TRBD1 (5 bases). V was clipped by 6 bases and J by 1 base, with 14 bases between them. The germline gives CDR1 MGHDK, CDR2 SYGVNS. The CDR3 has 15 residues. CDR3 sequence (DNA): TGTGCCAGCAGACCAGACAGAAGCCGCACAGATACGCAGTATTTT. This gives the protein CASRPDRSRTDTQYF. The whole variable domain, remainder taken from reference TRBV25-1 and TRBJ2-3, is EADIYQTPRYLVIGTGKKITLECSQTMGHDKMYWYQQDPGMELHLIHYSYGVNSTEKGDLSSESTVSRIRTEHFPLTLESARPSHTSQYLCASRPDRSRTDTQYFGPGTRLTVL.

This rearrangement joins TRBV29-1 to TRBJ2-7; 10 bases are a match to TRBD2. Per the germline V gene, CDR1 is SQVTM and CDR2 is ANQGSEA. The CDR3 runs to 15 residues. The junction had 8 bases not matched to a gene; V was cut back by 3 bases and J by 3 bases. CDR3: CSVELSGRPLYEQYF. DNA for the CDR3: TGCAGCGTTGAGCTTAGCGGGAGGCCCCTCTACGAGCAGTACTTC.

This chain uses TRBV3-1 (or the pseudogene TRBV3-2) with TRBJ2-3; 7 bases are shared with TRBD2. This CDR3 comprises 15 residues. CDR1 and CDR2 from the germline V gene are LGHDT and YNNKEL (reference sequence). The V and J ends lost 4 bases and 7 bases, in that order; junction bases with no gene match: 11. The CDR3 DNA follows: TGTGCCAGCAGCCCCCGGGGGACTACAATAAATACGCAGTATTTT. Translated: CASSPRGTTINTQYF.

The chain uses TRBV9 and TRBJ2-3; TRBD2 matches 9 bases. CDR3 length: 14 amino acids. The ends lost 4 bases at V and 9 bases at J; junction bases unmatched: 9. Looked up from germline, CDR1 is SGDLS and CDR2 is YYNGEE. The CDR3 here is CASSIQTSGQTQYF. The DNA of the CDR3 is TGTGCCAGCAGCATCCAGACTAGCGGACAAACGCAGTATTTT.

V usage is TRBV5-4 and J usage is TRBJ2-3; D uncertain. Looked up from germline, CDR1 is SGHNT and CDR2 is YYREEE (reference sequence). The V and J ends lost 2 bases and 6 bases respectively, with 10 bases between them. The CDR3 is made up of 13 amino acids. The CDR3 loop is CASSFTIQDTQYF. CDR3 bases: TGTGCCAGCAGCTTTACAATACAGGATACGCAGTATTTT. Using reference TRBV5-4 and TRBJ2-3 for the parts outside the CDR3, the full variable domain is ETGVTQSPTHLIKTRGQQVTLRCSSQSGHNTVSWYQQALGQGPQFIFQYYREEENGRGNFPPRFSGLQFPNYSSELNVNALELDDSALYLCASSFTIQDTQYFGPGTRLTVL.

The rearrangement uses TRBV4-3 and TRBJ1-2; D gene ambiguous. CDR1 LGHNA and CDR2 YSLEER come from the germline V gene. Trimming pared 4 bases from V and 2 bases from J, leaving 17 bases between. The CDR3 sequence is 16 residues long. The CDR3 reads CASSRAPGISNYGYTF. The DNA of the CDR3 is TGCGCCAGCAGCCGTGCTCCAGGAATTTCGAACTATGGCTACACCTTC.

This clone came up a few times. This chain connects TRBV18 to TRBJ2-2, with 7 bases fitting TRBD2. Trimming took 8 bases from V and 3 from J; bases not matched to a gene: 6. The CDR3 length is 14 residues. The germline V gene encodes CDR1 KGHSH and CDR2 LQKENI. The CDR3: CASTTSEYTGELFF. Here the CDR3 DNA reads TGTGCCAGCACCACTAGCGAATACACCGGGGAGCTGTTTTTT.

The J gene is TRBJ1-3, the V gene TRBV4-1, with D uncertain. The germline CDR1 and CDR2 sequences are MGHRA and YSYEKL. V was trimmed by 10 bases and J by 1 base, leaving 17 bases between them. The CDR3 sequence is 15 residues long. The DNA for the CDR3 is TGCGCCACCAACCCAACTCACCCGTCTGGAAACACCATATATTTT. It specifies CATNPTHPSGNTIYF.

V usage is TRBV10-3 and J usage is TRBJ2-7; 11 bases map to TRBD1. The CDR3 sequence is 16 residues long. V was pared by 4 bases and J by 5 bases, with 10 bases of the junction left unmatched. Germline CDR1 ENHRY, CDR2 SYGVKD. This CDR3 is CAISGGPDRGHDEQYF. The CDR3 coding sequence is TGTGCCATCAGTGGCGGCCCGGACAGGGGGCACGACGAGCAGTACTTC.

The chain uses TRBV28 and TRBJ1-5, with a tentative D call TRBD1 (6 bases). Germline values: CDR1 MDHEN, CDR2 SYDVKM. Trimming cost V 5 bases and J 5 bases, with 16 bases left between them. The CDR3 sequence is 15 residues long. CDR3 amino acids: CASSPPGHLDQPQHF. In DNA, the CDR3 is TGTGCCAGCAGTCCTCCGGGACACCTCGATCAGCCCCAGCATTTT.

The gene calls are TRBV13 and TRBJ2-2, with TRBD2 identical over 8 bases. Germline CDR1 PRHDT, CDR2 FYEKMQ (reference sequence). The length of the CDR3 is 17 residues. J lost 8 bases, V lost 5 bases, and 16 bases had no gene match. CDR3 nucleotide sequence: TGTGCCAGCAGCACAAGGACTAGCCCTAGGGTACTAGGGGAGCTGTTTTTT. This gives the protein CASSTRTSPRVLGELFF. Combining the CDR3 with reference TRBV13 and TRBJ2-2 gives the whole variable domain AAGVIQSPRHLIKEKRETATLKCYPIPRHDTVYWYQQGPGQDPQFLISFYEKMQSDKGSIPDRFSAQQFSDYHSELNMSSLELGDSALYFCASSTRTSPRVLGELFFGEGSRLTVL.

For this clone: The identical CDR3 is also encoded by other nucleotide sequences in the sample. V and J are TRBV28 and TRBJ1-2; 11 bases map to TRBD1. The ends lost 5 bases at V and 5 bases at J; junction bases unmatched: 4. Germline V gene sequence: CDR1 MDHEN, CDR2 SYDVKM. This CDR3 is 14 amino acids long. CDR3 region: CASSPGTGGYGYTF. CDR3 nucleotides: TGTGCCAGCAGTCCCGGGACAGGGGGATATGGCTACACCTTC.

The chain is built from TRBV1 and TRBJ2-3; the table gives TRBD2 as D, unverified against the DNA. TRBV1 is termed a pseudogene. The length of the CDR3 is 21 residues. The CDR3 loop is CTSSQDRTPGLAGGITDTQYF. For the CDR3, the DNA is TGCACCAGCAGCCAAGATCGGACCCCGGGACTAGCGGGAGGAATAACAGATACGCAGTATTTT.

V and J are TRBV20-1 and TRBJ1-1; D is undetermined. The CDR3 consists of 11 residues. Germline assignment: CDR1 DFQATT and CDR2 SNEGSKA (reference sequence). V lost 5 bases, J lost 10 bases, and 14 bases lay in between. The chain's CDR3 is CSAYSLVRAFF. The CDR3 DNA reads as TGCAGTGCTTATTCTTTGGTGAGAGCTTTCTTT.

This clone was observed a few times. The chain has TRBV2 and TRBJ1-2; tentatively, D is TRBD1 (5 bases). There are 14 residues in the CDR3. Deletions cut 6 bases from V and 10 bases from J, with 21 bases between. In germline, CDR1 is SNHLY, CDR2 FYNNEI. The CDR3 spells CASRSGTVGGDYTF. CDR3 coding DNA: TGTGCCAGCAGGTCCGGGACGGTCGGCGGGGACTACACCTTC.

The chain joins TRBV3-1 (or the pseudogene TRBV3-2) to TRBJ2-2; 10 bases map to TRBD2. The length of the CDR3 is 15 residues. Unmatched junction bases numbered 3, after V lost 2 bases and J lost 6 bases. The germline V gene has CDR1 LGHDT and CDR2 YNNKEL (reference sequence). The CDR3 nucleotides read TGTGCCAGCAGCCAAAGCGGGAGGGCCGCCGGGGAGCTGTTTTTT. Its translation is CASSQSGRAAGELFF.

A word on this clone: Relative to the germline gene, one junction end is altered; a read error may explain this. Other DNA sequences in this sample translate to the same CDR3. The chain uses TRBV6-5 and TRBJ2-2, with D unclear. The CDR3 contains 14 residues. Germline CDR1 and CDR2: MNHEY and SVGAGI. The CDR3 loop reads CASSVQRGTGELFF. The CDR3 nucleotides read TGCGCCAGCAGCGTCCAGCGAGGAACCGGGGAGCTGTTTTTT.

The chain is built from TRBV5-6 and TRBJ2-3; TRBD1 is a possible D gene (5 bases). The CDR3 runs 15 residues. The V and J ends lost 5 bases and 4 bases respectively, with 17 bases between them. Per germline, CDR1 SGHDT and CDR2 YYEEEE. DNA of the CDR3: TGTGCCAGCAGGCTAAGGGGCGCGGTCGCAGATACGCAGTATTTT. Translated, it gives CASRLRGAVADTQYF. Complete variable domain (other parts from reference TRBV5-6 and TRBJ2-3): DAGVTQSPTHLIKTRGQQVTLRCSPKSGHDTVSWYQQALGQGPQFIFQYYEEEERQRGNFPDRFSGHQFPNYSSELNVNALLLGDSALYLCASRLRGAVADTQYFGPGTRLTVL.

The CDR3 region is CSVEGQAKETQYF. Here the CDR3 DNA reads TGCAGCGTTGAAGGACAGGCCAAAGAGACCCAGTACTTC. This rearrangement joins TRBV29-1 to TRBJ2-5; possible D gene TRBD1, 6 bases. Germline CDR1 SQVTM, CDR2 ANQGSEA. V shed 1 base and J shed 3 bases, with 9 bases lying between them. The CDR3 runs 13 residues.

The chain has TRBV4-2 and TRBJ2-7, with 8 bases fitting TRBD1. Germline V gene lookup returns CDR1 LGHNA and CDR2 YNFKEQ. V trimming: 2 bases; J trimming: 2 bases; junction bases outside the gene matches: 5. CDR3 length: 15 residues. CDR3: CASSQNPTGAYEQYF. For the CDR3, the DNA is TGTGCCAGCAGCCAAAACCCGACAGGGGCCTACGAGCAGTACTTC.